One sample yielded the 29 T cell receptor beta chains listed below, sequenced in a study of blood T cell repertoires in COVID-19. The data were produced by immunoSEQ multiplex PCR, yet TCRdb's version contains in-frame clones alone and is incomplete. Counted here are about 260,000 clones, over 80% occurring once; the ten biggest clones make up roughly 10%. Material: peripheral blood. These receptors all come from a woman in her seventies with COVID-19, enrolled during active disease.

The CDR3 region has the DNA TGCAGCGTTGCCCAGGGCGTGAACACTGAAGCTTTCTTT. It translates to CSVAQGVNTEAFF. The genes are TRBV29-1 and TRBJ1-1, with TRBD1 as a possible D gene (5 bases). V was shortened by 4 bases and J by 0 bases, with 9 bases between the two germline ends. CDR1 SQVTM and CDR2 ANQGSEA come from the germline V gene. The CDR3 extends over 13 amino acids.

This clone has just one count. The rearrangement links TRBV19 to TRBJ2-3, with TRBD1 matching 10 bases. Germline V gene data show CDR1 as LNHDA and CDR2 as SQIVND (reference sequence). V lost 5 bases, J lost 4 bases, and 3 bases stayed unmatched. The CDR3 extends over 14 amino acids. The CDR3: CASSQTGGADTQYF. In DNA form, the CDR3 reads TGTGCCAGTAGTCAGACAGGGGGCGCAGATACGCAGTATTTT.

The gene calls are TRBV6-5 and TRBJ1-1, with 7 bases fitting TRBD1. J was trimmed by 5 bases and V by 8 bases; bases with no gene match: 14. CDR3 length: 15 amino acids. Germline loops: CDR1 MNHEY, CDR2 SVGAGI. Written as DNA, the CDR3 is TGTGCCAGCCATATAAGGACAGGCCCGGGGACTGAAGCTTTCTTT. Protein sequence: CASHIRTGPGTEAFF.

In its sample, this clone was seen a few times. The chain combines TRBV11-2 with TRBJ2-7; D may be TRBD1 (6 bases). Germline CDR1 SGHAT, CDR2 FQNNGV. CDR3 size: 12 residues. V dropped 3 bases and J dropped 7 bases, with 10 bases sitting between them. The CDR3 spells CASSFTGLEQYF. The CDR3 DNA sequence: TGTGCCAGCAGCTTTACAGGGTTGGAGCAGTACTTC.

This clone appeared a few times. The chain carries TRBV10-1 and TRBJ2-1; 9 bases are a match to TRBD2. The CDR3 contains 18 residues. Germline-derived CDR1 and CDR2 are WNHNN and SYGVQD (reference sequence). Trimming removed 2 bases from V and 6 bases from J; junction bases left unmatched: 14. The CDR3 DNA sequence: TGCGCCAGCAGTGAGCTCCCTTCTGGTAGCGGGAGCTGCAATGAGCAGTTCTTC. It codes for CASSELPSGSGSCNEQFF.

The chain carries TRBV13 and TRBJ1-3; D remains unclear. The CDR3 is 12 amino acids. CDR1 is PRHDT, CDR2 FYEKMQ, per germline (reference sequence). Trimming cost V 8 bases and J 8 bases, with 13 bases left between them. This CDR3 is CASSQAWDTIYF. The CDR3 bases are TGTGCCAGCTCCCAGGCCTGGGACACCATATATTTT.

The chain joins TRBV28 to TRBJ2-7; the D gene is possibly TRBD2 (5 bases). The V end lost 2 bases, the J end lost 3 bases, and 11 bases lay between the germline ends. The CDR3 spans 14 residues. Germline CDR1 and CDR2: MDHEN and SYDVKM. CDR3 sequence (DNA): TGTGCCAGCAGTTTAGAGGGCGCGGGCTACGAGCAGTACTTC. The encoded protein is CASSLEGAGYEQYF.

The rearrangement links TRBV23-1 to TRBJ1-3; D might be TRBD1 (6 bases). TRBV23-1 is flagged as an ORF with uncertain function. The germline V and J ends were trimmed by 0 bases and 0 bases, with 15 bases remaining between them. The CDR3 totals 18 residues. Here the CDR3 DNA reads TGCGCCAGCAGTCAATCGAGGGGTAAGGACAGCTCTGGAAACACCATATATTTT. Amino acid sequence: CASSQSRGKDSSGNTIYF.

The genes are TRBV5-4 and TRBJ1-2; 7 bases are shared with TRBD1. This CDR3 comprises 13 residues. Trimming at V came to 1 base and at J to 8 bases, leaving 5 bases not matched to a gene. Per the germline V gene, CDR1 is SGHNT and CDR2 is YYREEE (reference sequence). The CDR3 protein is CASSLQGVRGYTF. CDR3 nucleotides: TGTGCCAGCAGCTTGCAGGGGGTGCGGGGCTACACCTTC.

For the CDR3, the DNA is TGTGCCAGCAGCTTGGAGGGGGCTCCACCCCTCCACTTT. Amino acid sequence: CASSLEGAPPLHF. The chain is built from TRBV7-3 and TRBJ1-6; 7 bases line up with TRBD1. V trimming: 3 bases; J trimming: 11 bases; junction bases outside the gene matches: 4. The germline V gene has CDR1 SGHTA and CDR2 FQGTGA. The CDR3 covers 13 residues.

The V gene is TRBV27, the J gene TRBJ1-6; D gene ambiguous. Trimming took off 7 bases at V and 9 bases at J, with 13 bases between the two ends. This CDR3 is 13 amino acids long. From germline, CDR1 is MNHEY and CDR2 SMNVEV (reference sequence). The CDR3 reads CASTMVRGSPLHF. CDR3 DNA sequence: TGTGCCAGCACCATGGTGCGGGGTTCACCCCTCCACTTT.

V and J are TRBV11-2 and TRBJ2-7; TRBD1 agrees at 7 bases. The V gene's germline CDR1 is SGHAT and CDR2 FQNNGV. CDR3 length: 14 amino acids. V was pared by 2 bases and J by 12 bases, with 13 bases of the junction left unmatched. The chain's CDR3 is CASSLRDRVAPLYF. The CDR3 region has the DNA TGTGCCAGCAGCTTACGAGACAGGGTCGCCCCTTTGTACTTC. The full variable domain, completed using reference TRBV11-2 and TRBJ2-7, is EAGVAQSPRYKIIEKRQSVAFWCNPISGHATLYWYQQILGQGPKLLIQFQNNGVVDDSQLPKDRFSAERLKGVDSTLKIQPAKLEDSAVYLCASSLRDRVAPLYFGPGTRLTVT.

CDR3 sequence reads: CASSQPGETQYF. As DNA, the CDR3 is TGTGCCAGCAGCCAACCCGGGGAGACCCAGTACTTC. The chain joins TRBV3-1 (or the pseudogene TRBV3-2) to TRBJ2-5; D remains unclear. Germline V gene lookup returns CDR1 LGHDT and CDR2 YNNKEL (reference sequence). V lost 2 bases, J lost 5 bases, and 6 bases lay in between. The CDR3 length is 12 residues.

The genes are TRBV5-5 and TRBJ2-2; maybe TRBD1 (6 bases). In germline, CDR1 is SGHKS, CDR2 YYEKEE (reference sequence). V shed 3 bases and J shed 3 bases, with 12 bases lying between them. This CDR3 is 15 amino acids long. This CDR3 reads CASSSTGQDTGELFF. The CDR3 region has the DNA TGTGCCAGCAGCTCGACAGGACAAGACACCGGGGAGCTGTTTTTT.

This chain joins TRBV7-8 and TRBJ1-6, with 7 positions matching TRBD1. V shed 5 bases, J shed 9 bases, and the junction held 13 bases outside the gene matches. This CDR3 spans 16 amino acids. The germline CDR1 and CDR2 sequences are SGHVS and FQNEAQ. The CDR3 loop is CASSEVRQGGPSPLHF. CDR3 DNA sequence: TGTGCCAGCAGCGAAGTACGGCAGGGGGGTCCTTCACCCCTCCACTTT.

V usage is TRBV21-1 and J usage is TRBJ1-5; the table's D call, TRBD1, has no DNA check behind it. TRBV21-1 is a listed pseudogene. There are 15 residues in the CDR3. CDR3 nucleotides: TGTGCCAGCACTAAAAACGGCAGGGCGTTCCAGCCCCAGCATTTT. This encodes CASTKNGRAFQPQHF.

J is TRBJ2-1 and V is TRBV7-9, with D unresolved. This CDR3 comprises 13 residues. The V gene's germline CDR1 is SEHNR and CDR2 FQNEAQ (reference sequence). V lost 7 bases to trimming and J lost 1 base, with 8 bases between them. This CDR3 reads CASTLTSYNEQFF. CDR3 DNA: TGTGCCAGCACCCTTACATCCTACAATGAGCAGTTCTTC.

J is TRBJ1-5 and V is TRBV7-2, with D maybe TRBD1 (6 bases). Germline CDR1 and CDR2: SGHTA and FQGNSA. V was cut by 3 bases and J by 4 bases, with 10 bases left in between. This CDR3 spans 14 amino acids. This CDR3 reads CASSFTGLNQPQHF. CDR3 coding DNA: TGTGCCAGCAGCTTTACAGGGTTAAATCAGCCCCAGCATTTT.

This sequence joins TRBV18 and TRBJ1-6, with D possibly being TRBD1 (5 bases). This CDR3 is 15 amino acids long. CDR1 and CDR2 from the germline V gene are KGHSH and LQKENI. Deletions cut 2 bases from V and 5 bases from J, with 10 bases between. CDR3 region: CASSPEDSNNSPLHF. The DNA of the CDR3 is TGTGCCAGCTCACCAGAAGACAGTAATAATTCACCCCTCCACTTT.

The table lists this clone with a count of one. This sequence joins TRBV27 and TRBJ2-3, with D perhaps matching TRBD1 (6 bases). The CDR3 consists of 15 residues. Germline V gives CDR1 MNHEY, CDR2 SMNVEV (reference sequence). V was cut by 6 bases and J by 1 base, with 14 bases left in between. CDR3 bases: TGTGCCAGCAGGTCAGGGGAGTCGGGCACAGATACGCAGTATTTT. Protein sequence: CASRSGESGTDTQYF.

This clone was detected once. The rearrangement links TRBV19 to TRBJ1-1, with 7 bases matching TRBD1. With 5 bases clipped from V and 7 bases from J, the junction kept 10 bases outside the gene matches. CDR3 length: 14 amino acids. Germline V gene data show CDR1 as LNHDA and CDR2 as SQIVND (reference sequence). The chain's CDR3 is CASSHSGGNSEAFF. For the CDR3, the DNA is TGTGCCAGTAGTCATTCAGGGGGAAATAGTGAAGCTTTCTTT.

This sequence joins TRBV13 and TRBJ1-2; D uncertain. V lost 2 bases, J lost 13 bases, and 14 bases lay in between. This CDR3 is built from 12 residues. Germline CDR1 PRHDT, CDR2 FYEKMQ (reference sequence). The DNA of the CDR3 is TGTGCCAGCAGCTTAACGGTTCGAAGTCTCACCTTC. Protein product: CASSLTVRSLTF.

A remark on this clone: Since no conserved phenylalanine or tryptophan closes the CDR3, a read error is the likely cause. The DNA is left out, because the CDR3 cannot be placed on it with certainty; the CDR3 is given as TCRdb lists it. The chain couples TRBV2 to TRBJ2-7; the D call TRBD1 from the table was never checked on the DNA. The CDR3 comprises 14 residues, both ends counted. CDR1 SNHLY and CDR2 FYNNEI come from the germline V gene. CDR3 in amino acids: CASSPQSHPPAGVC.

V is TRBV10-3 and J is TRBJ1-1; D is unresolved. V was pared by 0 bases and J by 1 base, with 12 bases between. The CDR3 has 16 amino acids. The germline gives CDR1 ENHRY, CDR2 SYGVKD. Written as DNA, the CDR3 is TGTGCCATCAGTGAGTCGGCTTTGTCTGGGAACACTGAAGCTTTCTTT. This gives the protein CAISESALSGNTEAFF.

J is TRBJ2-7 and V is TRBV7-2; TRBD2 matches at 10 bases. V shed 3 bases and J 3 bases; nucleotides not matched to a gene: 8. CDR3 length: 16 residues. CDR1 SGHTA and CDR2 FQGNSA come from the germline V gene. CDR3 coding DNA: TGTGCCAGCAGCTTGGGGGCTCTAGCGGGAGTCTACGAGCAGTACTTC. Its translation: CASSLGALAGVYEQYF.

The chain joins TRBV5-6 to TRBJ2-3; TRBD2 might be the D (7 bases). The germline V gene has CDR1 SGHDT and CDR2 YYEEEE. Trimming shortened V by 3 bases and J by 2 bases, and 25 bases separated the two germline ends. This CDR3 has 19 residues. The CDR3 DNA reads as TGTGCCAGCAGCTCCAGGGGAGTCGGGGGGAGGACAATCACAGATACGCAGTATTTT. Amino acid sequence: CASSSRGVGGRTITDTQYF.

This chain uses TRBV6-5 with TRBJ2-1; perhaps TRBD2 as D (5 bases). The CDR3 has 14 amino acids. Germline values: CDR1 MNHEY, CDR2 SVGAGI. V was shortened by 5 bases and J by 5 bases, with 13 bases between the two germline ends. CDR3 DNA sequence: TGTGCCAGCAGTCCCCGGGGAGCCAACAATGAGCAGTTCTTC. Translated, it gives CASSPRGANNEQFF.

The rearrangement links TRBV18 to TRBJ1-5; D is unclear. CDR3 length: 15 amino acids. V lost 4 bases and J lost 0, with 10 bases in between. Germline loops: CDR1 KGHSH, CDR2 LQKENI. The CDR3 loop is CASSQAVSSNQPQHF. In nucleotides, the CDR3 is TGTGCCAGCTCACAGGCGGTGTCTAGCAATCAGCCCCAGCATTTT.

The rearrangement uses TRBV7-2 and TRBJ2-1; 9 nucleotides align to TRBD1. CDR3 size: 15 residues. Germline V gene data show CDR1 as SGHTA and CDR2 as FQGNSA. V lost 0 bases, J lost 6 bases, and 3 bases stayed unmatched. The CDR3 spells CASSLAGTGSNEQFF. The CDR3 DNA sequence: TGTGCCAGCAGCTTAGCAGGGACAGGGAGCAATGAGCAGTTCTTC.